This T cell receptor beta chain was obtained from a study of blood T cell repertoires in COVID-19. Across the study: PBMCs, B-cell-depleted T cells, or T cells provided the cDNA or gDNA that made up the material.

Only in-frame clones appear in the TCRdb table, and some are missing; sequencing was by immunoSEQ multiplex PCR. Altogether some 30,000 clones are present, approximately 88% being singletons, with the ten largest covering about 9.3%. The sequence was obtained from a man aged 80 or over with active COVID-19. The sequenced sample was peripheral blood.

This CDR3 is CASSLEGVRDRAYGYTF. The CDR3, as DNA: TGCGCCAGCAGCTTGGAGGGCGTCCGGGACAGGGCCTATGGCTACACCTTC. The V call is TRBV5-1, the J call TRBJ1-2; 9 bases match TRBD1. The germline V gene has CDR1 SGHRS and CDR2 YFSETQ. This CDR3 is built from 17 residues. The J segment lost 4 bases and the V segment lost 0 bases, leaving 10 bases of the junction unmatched.